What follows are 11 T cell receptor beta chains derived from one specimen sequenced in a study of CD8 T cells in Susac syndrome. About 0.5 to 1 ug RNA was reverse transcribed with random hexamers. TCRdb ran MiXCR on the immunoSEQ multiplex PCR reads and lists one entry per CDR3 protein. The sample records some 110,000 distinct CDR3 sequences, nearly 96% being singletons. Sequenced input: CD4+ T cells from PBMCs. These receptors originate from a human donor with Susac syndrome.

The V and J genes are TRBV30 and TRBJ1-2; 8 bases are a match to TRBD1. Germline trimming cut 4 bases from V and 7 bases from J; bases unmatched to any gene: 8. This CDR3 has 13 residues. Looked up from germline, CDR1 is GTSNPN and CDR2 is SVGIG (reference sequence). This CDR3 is CAWTAGTGAGYTF. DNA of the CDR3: TGTGCCTGGACGGCCGGGACAGGAGCTGGCTACACCTTC.

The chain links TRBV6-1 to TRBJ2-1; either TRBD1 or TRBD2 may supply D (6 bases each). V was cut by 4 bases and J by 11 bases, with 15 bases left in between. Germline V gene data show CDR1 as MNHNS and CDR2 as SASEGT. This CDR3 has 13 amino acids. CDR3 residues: CASSGDGGGQQFF. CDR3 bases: TGTGCCAGCAGTGGGGACGGGGGCGGGCAGCAGTTCTTC.

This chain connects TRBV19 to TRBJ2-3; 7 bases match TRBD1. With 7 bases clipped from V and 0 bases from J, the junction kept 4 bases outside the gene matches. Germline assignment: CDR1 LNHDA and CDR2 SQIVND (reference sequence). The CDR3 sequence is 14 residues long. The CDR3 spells CASIDRESTDTQYF. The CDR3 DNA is TGTGCCAGTATCGACAGGGAGAGCACAGATACGCAGTATTTT.

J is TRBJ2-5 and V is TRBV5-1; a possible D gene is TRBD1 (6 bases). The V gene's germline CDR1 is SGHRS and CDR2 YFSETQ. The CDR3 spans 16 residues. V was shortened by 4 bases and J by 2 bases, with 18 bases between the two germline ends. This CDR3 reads CASSRSTTGRQETQYF. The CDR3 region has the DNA TGCGCCAGCAGCCGCAGTACCACAGGGCGACAAGAGACCCAGTACTTC.

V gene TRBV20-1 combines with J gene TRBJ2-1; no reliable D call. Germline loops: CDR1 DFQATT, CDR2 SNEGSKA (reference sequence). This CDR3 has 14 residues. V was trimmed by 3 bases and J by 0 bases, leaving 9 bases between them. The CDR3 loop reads CSASSGPSYNEQFF. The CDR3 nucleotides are TGCAGTGCTAGTTCGGGCCCCTCCTACAATGAGCAGTTCTTC.

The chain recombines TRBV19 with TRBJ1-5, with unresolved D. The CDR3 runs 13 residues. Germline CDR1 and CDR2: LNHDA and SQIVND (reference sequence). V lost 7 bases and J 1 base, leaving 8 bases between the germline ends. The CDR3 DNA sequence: TGTGCCAGTAACCCACTCAGCAATCAGCCCCAGCATTTT. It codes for CASNPLSNQPQHF.

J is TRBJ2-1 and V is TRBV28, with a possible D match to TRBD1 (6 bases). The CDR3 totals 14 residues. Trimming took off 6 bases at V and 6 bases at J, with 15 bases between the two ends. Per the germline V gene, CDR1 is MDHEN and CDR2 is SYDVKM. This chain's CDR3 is CASSSGTPINEQFF. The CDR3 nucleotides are TGTGCCAGCAGCTCCGGGACACCTATCAATGAGCAGTTCTTC.

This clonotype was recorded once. The CDR3 sequence is CASSEGTGQYF. DNA of the CDR3: TGTGCCAGCAGCGAGGGGACGGGTCAGTACTTC. This chain links TRBV7-2 with TRBJ2-7; D is possibly TRBD1 or TRBD2 (5 bases each). From germline, CDR1 is SGHTA and CDR2 FQGNSA. CDR3 size: 11 residues. V was shortened by 5 bases and J by 10 bases, with 12 bases between the two germline ends.

The CDR3 is CASSLWDVQGNTIYF. CDR3 in DNA: TGTGCCAGCAGCCTATGGGACGTTCAGGGAAACACCATATATTTT. V and J are TRBV28 and TRBJ1-3; the D gene is possibly TRBD1 (5 bases). CDR3 length equals 15 residues. V was shortened by 6 bases and J by 4 bases, with 16 bases between the two germline ends. Per germline, CDR1 MDHEN and CDR2 SYDVKM.

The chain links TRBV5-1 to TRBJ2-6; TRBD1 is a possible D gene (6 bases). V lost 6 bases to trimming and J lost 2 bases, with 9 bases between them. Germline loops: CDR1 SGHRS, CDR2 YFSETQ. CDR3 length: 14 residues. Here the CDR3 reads CASTGVTGANVLTF. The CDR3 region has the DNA TGCGCCAGCACAGGGGTCACTGGGGCCAACGTCCTGACTTTC.

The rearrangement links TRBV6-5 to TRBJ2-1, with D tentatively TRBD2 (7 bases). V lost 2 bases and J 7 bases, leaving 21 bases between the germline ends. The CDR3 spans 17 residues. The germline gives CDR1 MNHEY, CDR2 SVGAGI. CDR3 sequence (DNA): TGTGCCAGCAGTTACCAGGGGTCGTTGGGGAGGGGAAATGAGCAGTTCTTC. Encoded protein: CASSYQGSLGRGNEQFF.